This T cell receptor (beta chain) was recovered during a study of patients and donors after allogeneic stem cell transplantation. TCRdb processed the RT-PCR reads anew with MiXCR; each CDR3 protein has one entry. The table lists about 960,000 distinct CDR3 sequences, about 20% of them singletons. This CDR3 spans 13 amino acids. V gave up 2 bases and J gave up 3 bases, with 8 bases separating them. Per germline, CDR1 LGHNA and CDR2 YNFKEQ. The rearrangement joins TRBV4-2 to TRBJ2-7; unclear D gene. The sequenced material came from blood, either unsorted or a sorted T cell fraction (not recorded which). This sequence originates from a human donor who was either an allogeneic HSCT recipient or a stem cell or donor lymphocyte infusion donor (not recorded which). It is not recorded whose cells these are; they may come from a transplant donor. The DNA of the CDR3 is TGTGCCAGCAGCCAAAGCGAAGGCTACGAGCAGTACTTC. It encodes CASSQSEGYEQYF.